This entry features one TCR beta chain sequence. What it recognizes is unknown. Sample treatment: about 20 received Ad26.COV2.S at low or high dose, single or two shots; a few received placebo; per-sample allocation not given. Repertoires come from day 63 after the first vaccine or placebo injection. In Boston, the donor was an adult between 18-55 years of age. The sample is drawn from a study of Ad26.COV2.S vaccination and SARS-CoV-2 variants. TCRdb keeps only in-frame clones here, not all; method: immunoSEQ multiplex PCR. The repertoire holds over 300,000 clones, with roughly four fifths as singletons. Whole-study results and caveats: Ad26.COV2.S recipients had broader spike-specific TCRs (P = 0.0014). Responses of spike-specific T cells (both CD8+ and CD4+) reportedly showed substantial breadth after vaccination. Vaccine and placebo groups showed comparable non-spike TCR breadth.

This CDR3 is built from 15 residues. Per germline, CDR1 ENHRY and CDR2 SYGVKD. The V end lost 10 bases, the J end lost 5 bases, and 24 bases lay between the germline ends. The receptor comes from a person aged 18 to 65 who received the Ad26.COV2.S COVID-19 vaccine or a placebo. The V gene is TRBV10-3, the J gene TRBJ2-7; D is tentatively TRBD1 or TRBD2 (6 bases each). This material consisted of peripheral blood, taken in a trial of Ad26.COV2.S vaccine versus placebo. The CDR3, as DNA: TGTGCCACCAAGGGGGGCGGAGGGAGGCAGCACGAGCAGTACTTC. It translates to CATKGGGGRQHEQYF.